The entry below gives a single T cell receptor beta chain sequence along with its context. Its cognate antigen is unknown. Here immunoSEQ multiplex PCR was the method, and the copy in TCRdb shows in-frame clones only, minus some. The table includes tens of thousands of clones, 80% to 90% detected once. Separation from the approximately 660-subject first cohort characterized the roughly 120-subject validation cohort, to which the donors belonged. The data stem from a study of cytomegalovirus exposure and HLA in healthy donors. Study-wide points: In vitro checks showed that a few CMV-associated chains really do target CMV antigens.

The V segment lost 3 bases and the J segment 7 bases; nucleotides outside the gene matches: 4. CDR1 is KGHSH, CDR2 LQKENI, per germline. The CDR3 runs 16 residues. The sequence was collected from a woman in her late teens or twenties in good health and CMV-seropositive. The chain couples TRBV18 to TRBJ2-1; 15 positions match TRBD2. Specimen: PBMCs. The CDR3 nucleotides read TGTGCCAGCTCACCCGGGACTAGCGGGAGGTTGAATGAGCAGTTCTTC. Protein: CASSPGTSGRLNEQFF.